The clone carrying this TCR beta chain was picked up one time. The record originates from a study of blood T cell repertoires in COVID-19. Germline V gene data show CDR1 as SQVTM and CDR2 as ANQGSEA. The CDR3 runs 13 residues. The V gene lost 3 bases and the J gene lost 4 bases, with 10 bases spanning the gap. TCRdb keeps only in-frame clones here, not all; method: immunoSEQ multiplex PCR. This table has about 76,000 clones, more than 80% appearing once. Material: peripheral blood. This TCR came from a woman aged 55-75 years with acute or convalescent COVID-19. The chain joins TRBV29-1 to TRBJ1-3; no clear D. The CDR3 coding sequence is TGCAGCGTTGATCCTGAGGAGGGAAACACCATATATTTT. It yields the protein CSVDPEEGNTIYF.